This TCR beta chain was identified during a study of response to subunit inactivated influenza vaccine. There are a few counts of this clonotype. Its specificity is unknown. Study observations and caveats: The study's authors posited that every seasonal influenza vaccination enlists few new T cells.

The CDR3 runs to 15 residues. Trimming pared 5 bases from V and 1 base from J, leaving 13 bases between. From germline, CDR1 is SGHAT and CDR2 FQNNGV. TCRdb fed the RT-PCR reads into MiXCR, producing one record per CDR3 protein. Altogether roughly 650,000 distinct CDR3 sequences are present, 13% to 15% being singletons, with the ten largest covering roughly 7.2%. The rearrangement links TRBV11-2 to TRBJ2-3; D might be TRBD1 or TRBD2, each matching 5 bases. Sequenced material: PBMCs from blood, taken 14 to 15 days before vaccination. This clonotype originated in a man aged 50 or older who received an inactivated influenza vaccine. The chain's CDR3 is CASSEAGTRTDTQYF. The CDR3 region has the DNA TGTGCCAGCAGCGAAGCCGGGACCCGCACAGATACGCAGTATTTT.